This T cell receptor beta chain is from a study of shared clonotypes between healthy human individuals (dated by TCRdb to the early 2020s). Some background on the complete study: The cohort included three men and a couple of women between 18 and 49 years of age. To estimate repertoire size and how much clonotypes are shared between individuals, the study performed deep sequencing of blood TCR repertoires from roughly five healthy adults. Per donor, three plates each were used for CD4 naive and CD4 memory, two for CD8 naive, and one for CD8 memory. To increase sequencing depth and limit assay-specific biases, TCR repertoire library preparation and sequencing were carried out by different laboratories using diverse techniques. Leukapheresis yielded between about 0.85 and 10 billion PBMCs per donor.

For the CD8 naive samples, CD45RO-negative cells were positively selected for CCR7, yielding a CD45RA+CCR7+ population from which TemRA cells were excluded. Healthy HIV-negative adults with no recently reported acute infections or vaccinations were included as donors. All donors were Caucasian adults living in Nashville, Tennessee, USA. After blood collection by leukapheresis, PBMCs were isolated using Ficoll-Histopaque density gradient centrifugation and then cryopreserved in the vapor phase of liquid nitrogen. Analytical flow cytometry was used to check the purity and quantity of every magnetically sorted T cell population. Each sorted fraction had its genomic DNA isolated and then quantified by UV absorbance on a Nanodrop 2000c. Using the deep immunoSEQ assay, TCR CDR3 regions were amplified from genomic DNA by multiplex PCR. For each cell subset, the extracted genomic DNA was distributed evenly across all wells of several immunoSEQ 96-well plates, and each plate served as one replicate. For sorted subsets, each replicate PCR was loaded with 200 to 250 ng genomic DNA, equivalent to some 27,000 T cell genomes. The purified libraries were quantified using a Qubit 3.0 fluorometer, sized with a Bioanalyzer 2100, and then quantified again using the KAPA Library Quantification kit. Each immunoSEQ 96-well plate was sequenced on its own single-read 150-cycle Illumina NextSeq 550 flow cell. Processing in the source paper ran as follows. Because the immunoSEQ output held only junctional sequences and lacked quality scores, the filtering could not match the filtering applied to full-length reads. Sequences were annotated with PyIR, a Python wrapper for IgBLAST v1.9, and V/J genes and CDR3 were assigned using IMGT germline references. Reads were removed for weak V/J assignments (E-value above 1e-6), missing CDR3, stop codons, out-of-frame junctions, or ambiguous translated residues. V3J clonotypes were defined as sequences sharing an identical inferred V gene, J gene, and CDR3 amino acid sequence. Percentage overlap between repertoires was computed as shared unique clonotypes divided by the size of the smaller repertoire. RTK rarefaction, the Chao1 estimator, and Recon v2.1 estimates of unobserved clonotypes were used to assess repertoire richness. Generation probabilities for all TCRbeta clonotypes obtained by the gDNA method from four donors were computed using OLGA. As stored in TCRdb, this immuneACCESS dataset retains in-frame rearrangements with V and J assigned. A fraction of the clones does not appear; measured against another copy, unresolved V genes explain less than half of the discrepancy, and the remainder lacks a known reason. V and J calls and clone size follow that table, whereas D and trimming were derived from the DNA. In all, the sample holds about 2.2 million clones, and 93% of those were seen once. The ten largest clones add up to under 2% of the sample.

On the study overall, not on this receptor specifically: Higher generation probabilities were observed for clonotypes shared by all four sorted-subset donors than for non-shared clonotypes. Based on pairwise subsampling, the degree of clonotype sharing among donors was expected to be affected by sequencing depth. Sampling was limited to blood, and TCR repertoires in tissue likely differ from TCR repertoires in blood. Because the study included only a small number of donors, the genetic and exposure-history diversity represented was limited. Sharing across four donors was observed for approximately 5% of naive CD4, less than 4% of naive CD8, 2.3% of memory CD4, and roughly 0.4% of memory CD8 clonotypes. Larger estimated clonotype richness was generally found for naive subsets than for memory subsets. Rarefaction of sorted-subset datasets indicated incomplete sequencing despite the large sequencing depth.

With regard to this clone: The antigen it binds to is not known. Base qualities are not recorded, but no much larger clone differs from it by a single base.

Taken from the germline V gene, the CDR1 and CDR2 loops are SGHDT and YYEEEE. Trimming takes 0 bases off V and 7 bases off J; junction bases not matched to a gene: 8. The CDR3, cysteine through phenylalanine, is 16 amino acids long. Only CDR3 DNA remains: 48 bases, in frame from the first base. This receptor was obtained from a man between 18 and 29 years old in good health. Some clones in this sample may be carry-over from other donors' samples. The chain was built from TRBV5-6 and TRBJ2-1; a stretch of 9 junction bases matches TRBD2. Source material: naive CD8+ T cells from PBMCs. Interpreted using the paper, the cell subset or site label stands for: CD45RA+CCR7+. The sequence in DNA is TGTGCCAGCAGCTTGGGGGCGGGAGGGCCTCGGAATGAGCAGTTCTTC. Translated, this gives CASSLGAGGPRNEQFF.